This T cell receptor (beta chain) is from a study of blood T cell repertoires in COVID-19. Background on the study: Some COVID-19 samples were acute and others convalescent; all came from the United States, Italy and Spain.

Assay: immunoSEQ multiplex PCR; the TCRdb copy retains only in-frame clones and omits some. The sample holds around 140,000 clones, about 87% seen once. This sequence originates from a woman aged 50 to 60 with active or convalescent COVID-19. Sequencing was performed on peripheral blood.

This CDR3 is CATSDLQDRENYGYTF. In DNA form, the CDR3 reads TGTGCCACCAGTGATTTGCAGGACAGGGAAAACTATGGCTACACCTTC. The chain couples TRBV24-1 to TRBJ1-2; 8 nucleotides line up with TRBD1. CDR1 is KGHDR and CDR2 is SFDVKD in the germline V gene. CDR3 length equals 16 residues. V lost 0 bases to trimming and J lost 2 bases; unmatched junction nucleotides: 4.